What follows describes a single TCR beta chain. Sequencing was performed with immunoSEQ multiplex PCR; in TCRdb, only in-frame clones are kept and a portion is missing. The table shows about 270,000 clones, with approximately 89% occurring only once. This entry belongs to a study of blood T cell repertoires in COVID-19. The CDR3 is 14 amino acids. V lost 10 bases to trimming and J lost 5 bases; unmatched junction nucleotides: 9. Germline V gene lookup returns CDR1 MNHEY and CDR2 SMNVEV (reference sequence). The chain combines TRBV27 with TRBJ2-1, with 9 bases aligning to TRBD2. The source material was PBMCs or T cells enriched from blood (not recorded which). The clonotype comes from a woman aged 18-29 years who had recovered from COVID-19. CDR3 residues: CATSALAGNNEQFF. The CDR3 DNA follows: TGTGCCACGTCGGCTCTAGCGGGAAACAATGAGCAGTTCTTC.